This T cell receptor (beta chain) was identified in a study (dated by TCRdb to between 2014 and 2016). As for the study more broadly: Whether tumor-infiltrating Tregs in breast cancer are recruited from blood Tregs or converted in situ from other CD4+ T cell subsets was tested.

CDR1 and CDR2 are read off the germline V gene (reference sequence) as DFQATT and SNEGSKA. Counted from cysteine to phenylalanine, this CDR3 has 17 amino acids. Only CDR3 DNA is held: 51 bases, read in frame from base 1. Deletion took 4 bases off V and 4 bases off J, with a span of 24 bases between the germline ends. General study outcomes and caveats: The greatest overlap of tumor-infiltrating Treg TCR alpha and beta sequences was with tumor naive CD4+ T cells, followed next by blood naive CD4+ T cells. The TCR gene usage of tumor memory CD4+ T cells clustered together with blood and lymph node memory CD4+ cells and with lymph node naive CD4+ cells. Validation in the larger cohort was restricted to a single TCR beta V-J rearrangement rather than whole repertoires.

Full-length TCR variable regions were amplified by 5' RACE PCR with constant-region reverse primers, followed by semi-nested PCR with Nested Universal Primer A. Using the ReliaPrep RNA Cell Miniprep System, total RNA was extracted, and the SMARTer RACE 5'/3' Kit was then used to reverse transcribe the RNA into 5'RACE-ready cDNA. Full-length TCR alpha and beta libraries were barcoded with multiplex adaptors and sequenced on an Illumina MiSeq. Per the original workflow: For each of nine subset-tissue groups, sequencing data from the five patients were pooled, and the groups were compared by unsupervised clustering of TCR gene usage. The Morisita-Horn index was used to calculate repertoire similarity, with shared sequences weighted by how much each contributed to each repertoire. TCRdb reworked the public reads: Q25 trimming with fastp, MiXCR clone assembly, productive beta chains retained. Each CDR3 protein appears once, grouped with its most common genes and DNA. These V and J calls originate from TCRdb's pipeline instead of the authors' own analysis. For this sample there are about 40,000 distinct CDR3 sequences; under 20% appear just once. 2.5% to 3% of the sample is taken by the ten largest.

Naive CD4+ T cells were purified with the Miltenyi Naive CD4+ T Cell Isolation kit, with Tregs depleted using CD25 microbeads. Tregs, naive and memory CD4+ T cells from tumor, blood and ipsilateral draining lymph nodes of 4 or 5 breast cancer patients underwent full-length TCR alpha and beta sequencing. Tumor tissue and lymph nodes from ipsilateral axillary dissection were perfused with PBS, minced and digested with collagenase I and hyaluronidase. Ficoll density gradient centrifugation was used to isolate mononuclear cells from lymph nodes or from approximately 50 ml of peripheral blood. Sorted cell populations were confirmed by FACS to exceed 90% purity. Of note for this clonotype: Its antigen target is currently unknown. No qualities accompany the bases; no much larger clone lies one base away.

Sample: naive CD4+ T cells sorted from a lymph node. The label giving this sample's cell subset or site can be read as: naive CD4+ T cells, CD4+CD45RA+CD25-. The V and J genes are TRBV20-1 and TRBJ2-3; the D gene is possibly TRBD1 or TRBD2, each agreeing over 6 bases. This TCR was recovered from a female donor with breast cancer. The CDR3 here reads CSATTTGGQSPPDTQYF. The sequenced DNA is TGCAGTGCTACTACTACCGGGGGCCAATCCCCCCCAGATACGCAGTATTTT.